This is a list of T cell receptor beta chains from one sample in a study of blood T cell repertoires in COVID-19. The method was immunoSEQ multiplex PCR; TCRdb's version includes in-frame clones alone and lacks a portion of them. The sample lists 200,000 to 250,000 clones, roughly 86% occurring once. Specimen: peripheral blood. Source of these receptors: an elderly man with acute or convalescent COVID-19. The CDR3 runs from the conserved cysteine through the conserved F or W.

cdr3_aa	v_call	j_call
CASSLTDYEQYF	TRBV11-3	TRBJ2-7
CASRGIAGASTDTQYF	TRBV19	TRBJ2-3
CASSPGTDRFNEQFF	TRBV18	TRBJ2-1
CASSLNPRGPQHF	TRBV5-4	TRBJ1-5
CASSPGLATQETQYF	TRBV4-3	TRBJ2-5
CASSFTYSNQPQHF	TRBV28	TRBJ1-5
CASSLLGAEAFF	TRBV25-1	TRBJ1-1
CAIEGDRGSYEQYF	TRBV10-3	TRBJ2-7
CASTLLGSYNEQFF	TRBV28	TRBJ2-1
CASSLLAGANTGELFF	TRBV5-1	TRBJ2-2
CASSPPETNTGELFF	TRBV5-1	TRBJ2-2
CASSLPGQATEAFF	TRBV3-1/TRBV3-2	TRBJ1-1
CAISESGTQSNQPQHF	TRBV10-3	TRBJ1-5
CASSLYISNEKLFF	TRBV28	TRBJ1-4
CASSPPGNQMGLFF	TRBV18	TRBJ1-4
CASSQDPTGPTEAFF	TRBV4-1	TRBJ1-1
CASSTGQGLEGREKLFF	TRBV19	TRBJ1-4
CASTRGPLNEQFF	TRBV28	TRBJ2-1
CASSIDRVSGANVLTF	TRBV11-2	TRBJ2-6
CAIRPPGTERHGYTF	TRBV10-3	TRBJ1-2
CASSTATDRPGYTF	TRBV28	TRBJ1-2
CASSLGTATTNEKLFF	TRBV4-2	TRBJ1-4
CASSQSGTPNEKLFF	TRBV16	TRBJ1-4